One sample yielded the 10 T cell receptor beta chains listed below, sequenced in a study of CD8 T cells in ankylosing spondylitis. Study-level findings and limits: Under 10 highly homologous variants formed a TCR beta motif that appeared characteristic of ankylosing spondylitis blood.

These receptors' targets are unknown. TCRdb redid the calling of the 5' RACE reads with MiXCR, one entry per CDR3 protein. The repertoire holds 670,000 or so distinct CDR3 sequences, roughly 19% seen once, with around a fifth in the top ten. Sequenced input: blood, either unsorted or a sorted T cell fraction (not recorded which). These receptor sequences come from a male donor with ankylosing spondylitis.

The V gene is TRBV6-4, the J gene TRBJ2-3; 8 bases line up with TRBD1. The CDR3 contains 14 residues. Germline CDR1 reads MRHNA; CDR2 reads SNTAGT. Unmatched junction bases numbered 5, after V lost 4 bases and J lost 5 bases. CDR3: CASSVQGGRDTQYF. In DNA, the CDR3 is TGTGCCAGCAGTGTACAGGGGGGTAGAGATACGCAGTATTTT.

The chain combines TRBV4-1 with TRBJ2-7; TRBD1 aligns across 10 bases. V lost 4 bases, J lost 2 bases, and 8 bases stayed unmatched. This CDR3 comprises 16 residues. CDR1 and CDR2 (germline): MGHRA, YSYEKL. The CDR3 coding sequence is TGCGCCAGCAGCCCGGAACCGGGACAGGGGACCTACGAGCAGTACTTC. Its protein is CASSPEPGQGTYEQYF.

This rearrangement joins TRBV6-2 or TRBV6-3 to TRBJ2-3; D is perhaps TRBD1 (6 bases). The CDR3 runs 16 residues. Germline values: CDR1 MNHEY, CDR2 SVGEGT. The V end was cut by 6 bases, the J end by 11 bases, with 27 bases between. CDR3 in DNA: TGTGCCAGCAGCCGGACAGCGGAATTGCCCACACCTCGGCAGTATTTT. This gives the protein CASSRTAELPTPRQYF.

The chain couples TRBV12-3 or TRBV12-4 to TRBJ1-1, with D uncertain. This CDR3 has 11 residues. V lost 6 bases, J lost 11 bases, and 13 bases lay in between. DNA of the CDR3: TGTGCCAGCAGCATCTTCGAGAGGGCTTTCTTT. Amino acids: CASSIFERAFF.

V is TRBV29-1 and J is TRBJ2-1; 8 bases line up with TRBD1. The CDR3 is 14 amino acids. The V gene end was trimmed by 0 bases and the J gene end by 4 bases; junction bases not matched to a gene: 2. The germline V gene encodes CDR1 SQVTM and CDR2 ANQGSEA. CDR3 sequence: CSVEDTGGYNEQFF. The CDR3 nucleotides read TGCAGCGTTGAAGATACAGGGGGGTACAATGAGCAGTTCTTC.

V usage is TRBV4-1 and J usage is TRBJ2-1; tentatively, D is TRBD2 (6 bases). The germline V and J ends were trimmed by 1 base and 9 bases, with 13 bases remaining between them. The CDR3 contains 14 residues. Germline-derived CDR1 and CDR2 are MGHRA and YSYEKL. For the CDR3, the DNA is TGCGCCAGCAGCCAAGTTTTCGGGAGTGGTGAGCAGTTCTTC. As protein: CASSQVFGSGEQFF.

Only a few counts were recorded for this clonotype. V usage is TRBV12-3 or TRBV12-4 and J usage is TRBJ1-2; no reliable D call. The length of the CDR3 is 14 residues. The germline V and J ends were trimmed by 7 bases and 4 bases, with 16 bases remaining between them. DNA for the CDR3: TGTGCCAGCACTCTCGGGGAGGGCCTCTATGGCTACACCTTC. It codes for CASTLGEGLYGYTF.

The J gene is TRBJ1-1, the V gene TRBV6-5; D call uncertain. The CDR3 runs 14 residues. The ends were cut back, 4 bases at V and 1 base at J, with 10 bases in the middle. From germline, CDR1 is MNHEY and CDR2 SVGAGI. CDR3 nucleotides: TGTGCCAGCAGTTCTCGGGAGACGAACACTGAAGCTTTCTTT. As protein: CASSSRETNTEAFF.

The table lists this clonotype with a few counts. This sequence joins TRBV6-5 and TRBJ2-3; D is possibly TRBD1 (5 bases). The CDR3 is made up of 15 amino acids. The germline CDR1 and CDR2 sequences are MNHEY and SVGAGI. Trimming pared 2 bases from V and 1 base from J, leaving 10 bases between. CDR3 residues: CASSYQEGGTDTQYF. CDR3 nucleotide sequence: TGTGCCAGCAGTTACCAGGAAGGGGGCACAGATACGCAGTATTTT.

This clonotype was seen more than once but under ten times. V usage is TRBV6-1 and J usage is TRBJ1-5; tentatively, D is TRBD1 (6 bases). Trimming stripped 5 bases from V and 3 bases from J, with 11 bases between. CDR1 MNHNS and CDR2 SASEGT come from the germline V gene. This CDR3 is built from 14 residues. The CDR3 bases are TGTGCCAGCAGTAGGGGGGACATCAATCAGCCCCAGCATTTT. Translation gives CASSRGDINQPQHF.